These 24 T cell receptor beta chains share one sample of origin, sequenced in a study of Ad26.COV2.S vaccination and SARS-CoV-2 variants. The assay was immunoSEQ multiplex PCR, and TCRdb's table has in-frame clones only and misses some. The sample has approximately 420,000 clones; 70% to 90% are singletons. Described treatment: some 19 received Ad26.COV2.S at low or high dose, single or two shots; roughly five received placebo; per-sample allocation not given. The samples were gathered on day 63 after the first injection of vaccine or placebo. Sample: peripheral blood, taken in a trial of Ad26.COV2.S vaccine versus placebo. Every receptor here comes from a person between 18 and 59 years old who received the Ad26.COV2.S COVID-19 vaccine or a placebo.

CDR3 in DNA: TGCGCCAGCAGCTTGGCCGGGAGCTTTAACACTGAAGCTTTCTTT. Encoded protein: CASSLAGSFNTEAFF. This sequence joins TRBV5-1 and TRBJ1-1; D ambiguous. V was clipped by 0 bases and J by 2 bases, with 11 bases between them. In germline, CDR1 is SGHRS, CDR2 YFSETQ. This CDR3 comprises 15 residues. The full variable domain, with the rest looked up from reference TRBV5-1 and TRBJ1-1, is KAGVTQTPRYLIKTRGQQVTLSCSPISGHRSVSWYQQTPGQGLQFLFEYFSETQRNKGNFPGRFSGRQFSNSRSEMNVSTLELGDSALYLCASSLAGSFNTEAFFGQGTRLTVV.

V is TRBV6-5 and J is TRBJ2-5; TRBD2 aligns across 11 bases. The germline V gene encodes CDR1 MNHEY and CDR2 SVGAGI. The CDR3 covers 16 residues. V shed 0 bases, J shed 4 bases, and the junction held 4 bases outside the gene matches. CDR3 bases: TGTGCCAGCAGTTACTCTAGCGGGGGGGCCGTAGAGACCCAGTACTTC. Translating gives CASSYSSGGAVETQYF.

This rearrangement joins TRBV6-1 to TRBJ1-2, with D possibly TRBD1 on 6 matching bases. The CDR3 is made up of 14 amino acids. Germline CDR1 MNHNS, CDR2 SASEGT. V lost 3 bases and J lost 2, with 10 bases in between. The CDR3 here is CASSDTDRNYGYTF. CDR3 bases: TGTGCCAGCAGTGATACCGACAGGAACTATGGCTACACCTTC.

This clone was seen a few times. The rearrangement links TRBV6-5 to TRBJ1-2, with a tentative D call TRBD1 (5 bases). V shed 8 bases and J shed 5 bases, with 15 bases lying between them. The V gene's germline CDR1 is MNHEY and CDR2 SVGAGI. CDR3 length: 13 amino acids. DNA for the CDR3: TGTGCCAGCGGGCCATTACAGGTTTATGGCTACACCTTC. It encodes CASGPLQVYGYTF.

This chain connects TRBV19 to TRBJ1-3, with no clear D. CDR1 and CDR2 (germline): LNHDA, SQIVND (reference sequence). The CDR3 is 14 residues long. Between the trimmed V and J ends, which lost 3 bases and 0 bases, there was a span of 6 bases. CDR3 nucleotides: TGTGCCAGTAGTATTGTTGACTCTGGAAACACCATATATTTT. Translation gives CASSIVDSGNTIYF.

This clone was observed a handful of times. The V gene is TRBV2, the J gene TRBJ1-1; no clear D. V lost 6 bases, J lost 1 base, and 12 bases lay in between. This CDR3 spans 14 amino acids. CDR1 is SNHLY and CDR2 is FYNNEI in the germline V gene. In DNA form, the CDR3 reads TGTGCCAGCAGAGACTCTAACACGAACACTGAAGCTTTCTTT. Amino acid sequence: CASRDSNTNTEAFF.

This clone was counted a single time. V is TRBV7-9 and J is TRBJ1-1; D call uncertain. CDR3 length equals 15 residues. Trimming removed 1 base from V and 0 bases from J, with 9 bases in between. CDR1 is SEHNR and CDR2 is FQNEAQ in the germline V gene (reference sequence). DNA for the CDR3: TGTGCCAGCAGCTTAGTAAGGCAGTTGAACACTGAAGCTTTCTTT. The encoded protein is CASSLVRQLNTEAFF.

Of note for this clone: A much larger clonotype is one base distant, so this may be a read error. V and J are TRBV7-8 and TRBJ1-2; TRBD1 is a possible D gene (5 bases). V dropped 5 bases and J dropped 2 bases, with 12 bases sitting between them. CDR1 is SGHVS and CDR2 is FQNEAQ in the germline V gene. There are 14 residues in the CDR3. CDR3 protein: CASSLPGGNYGYTF. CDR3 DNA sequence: TGTGCCAGCAGCCTCCCGGGGGGGAACTATGGCTACACCTTC.

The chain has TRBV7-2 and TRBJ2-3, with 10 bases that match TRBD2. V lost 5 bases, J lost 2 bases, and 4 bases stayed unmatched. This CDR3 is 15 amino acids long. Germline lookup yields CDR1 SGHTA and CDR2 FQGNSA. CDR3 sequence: CASSLTSGYTDTQYF. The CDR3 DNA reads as TGTGCCAGCAGCCTGACTAGCGGGTACACAGATACGCAGTATTTT.

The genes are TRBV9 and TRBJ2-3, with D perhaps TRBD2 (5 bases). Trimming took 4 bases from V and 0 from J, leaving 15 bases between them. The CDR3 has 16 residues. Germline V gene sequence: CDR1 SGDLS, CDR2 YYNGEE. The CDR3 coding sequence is TGTGCCAGCAGCCCCGAAGGGAGCCTTAGCACAGATACGCAGTATTTT. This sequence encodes CASSPEGSLSTDTQYF.

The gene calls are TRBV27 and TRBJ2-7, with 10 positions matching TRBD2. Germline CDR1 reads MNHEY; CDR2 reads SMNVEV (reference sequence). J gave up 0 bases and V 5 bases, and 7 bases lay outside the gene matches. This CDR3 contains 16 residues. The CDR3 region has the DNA TGTGCCAGCAGTGCCTATGGGACTAGCGACTCCTACGAGCAGTACTTC. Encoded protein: CASSAYGTSDSYEQYF.

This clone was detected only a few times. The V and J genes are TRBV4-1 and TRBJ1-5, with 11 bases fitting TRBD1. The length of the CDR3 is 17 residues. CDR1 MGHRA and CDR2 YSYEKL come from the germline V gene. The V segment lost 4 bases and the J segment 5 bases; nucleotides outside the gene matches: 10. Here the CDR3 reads CASSPYGQGAKYQPQHF. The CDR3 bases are TGCGCCAGCAGCCCGTATGGACAGGGGGCGAAGTATCAGCCCCAGCATTTT.

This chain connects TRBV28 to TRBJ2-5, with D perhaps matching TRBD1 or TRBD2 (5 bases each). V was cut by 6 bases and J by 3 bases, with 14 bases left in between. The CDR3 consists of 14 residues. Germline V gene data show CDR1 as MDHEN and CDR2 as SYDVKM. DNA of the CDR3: TGTGCCAGCAGCGGGCCTGGGGGTAAAGAGACCCAGTACTTC. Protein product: CASSGPGGKETQYF.

The CDR3 sequence: CARSLGGLNYGYTF. Here the CDR3 DNA reads TGTGCCAGAAGCTTGGGGGGACTAAACTATGGCTACACCTTC. The rearrangement uses TRBV5-3 and TRBJ1-2; possible D gene TRBD1, 5 bases. TRBV5-3 is known as an ORF, though its function is uncertain. This CDR3 is built from 14 residues. V was cut by 0 bases and J by 2 bases, with 8 bases left in between.

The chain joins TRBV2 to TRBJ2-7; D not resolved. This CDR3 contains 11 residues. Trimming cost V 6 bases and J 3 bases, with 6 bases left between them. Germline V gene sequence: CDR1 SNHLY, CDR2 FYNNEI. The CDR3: CASRQHYEQYF. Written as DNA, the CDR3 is TGTGCCAGCAGGCAGCACTACGAGCAGTACTTC.

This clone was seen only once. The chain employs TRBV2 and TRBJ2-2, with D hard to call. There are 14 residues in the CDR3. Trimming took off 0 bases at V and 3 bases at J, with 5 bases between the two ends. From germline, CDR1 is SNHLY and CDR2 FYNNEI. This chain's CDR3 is CASSEAFDTGELFF. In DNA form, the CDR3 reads TGTGCCAGCAGTGAAGCGTTCGACACCGGGGAGCTGTTTTTT.

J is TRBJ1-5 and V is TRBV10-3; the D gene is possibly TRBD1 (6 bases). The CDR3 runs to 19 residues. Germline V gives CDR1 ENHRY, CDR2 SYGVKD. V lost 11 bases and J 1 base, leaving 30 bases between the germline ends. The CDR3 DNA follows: TGTGCCTCCAGCTCTGAGCACCTGAGGGGGGCGAGAAGCAATCAGCCCCAGCATTTT. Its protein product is CASSSEHLRGARSNQPQHF.

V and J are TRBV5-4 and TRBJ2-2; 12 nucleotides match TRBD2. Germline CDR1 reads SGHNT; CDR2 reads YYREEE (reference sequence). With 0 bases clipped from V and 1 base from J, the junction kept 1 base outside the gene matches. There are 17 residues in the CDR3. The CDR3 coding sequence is TGTGCCAGCAGCTTGGGGACTAGCGGGGTGAACACCGGGGAGCTGTTTTTT. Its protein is CASSLGTSGVNTGELFF. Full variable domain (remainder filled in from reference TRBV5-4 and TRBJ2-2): ETGVTQSPTHLIKTRGQQVTLRCSSQSGHNTVSWYQQALGQGPQFIFQYYREEENGRGNFPPRFSGLQFPNYSSELNVNALELDDSALYLCASSLGTSGVNTGELFFGEGSRLTVL.

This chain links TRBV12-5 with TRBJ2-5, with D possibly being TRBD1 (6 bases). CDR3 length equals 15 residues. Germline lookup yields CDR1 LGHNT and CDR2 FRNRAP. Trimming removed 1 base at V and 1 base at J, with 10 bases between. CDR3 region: CASGLGRTAQETQYF. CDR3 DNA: TGTGCTAGTGGTTTGGGCCGGACAGCCCAAGAGACCCAGTACTTC.

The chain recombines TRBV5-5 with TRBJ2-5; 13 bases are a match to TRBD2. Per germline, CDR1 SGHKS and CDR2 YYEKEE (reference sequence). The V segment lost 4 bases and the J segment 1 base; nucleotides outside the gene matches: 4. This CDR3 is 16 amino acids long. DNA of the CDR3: TGTGCCAGCAGCGGCGGGACTAGCGGGGCCCAAGAGACCCAGTACTTC. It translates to CASSGGTSGAQETQYF.

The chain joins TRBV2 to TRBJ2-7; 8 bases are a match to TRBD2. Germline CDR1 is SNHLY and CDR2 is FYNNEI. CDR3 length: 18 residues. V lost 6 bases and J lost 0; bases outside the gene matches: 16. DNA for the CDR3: TGTGCCAGCAGCACGCCAGGGGCCGAGCGGGGGTTCTCCTACGAGCAGTACTTC. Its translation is CASSTPGAERGFSYEQYF.

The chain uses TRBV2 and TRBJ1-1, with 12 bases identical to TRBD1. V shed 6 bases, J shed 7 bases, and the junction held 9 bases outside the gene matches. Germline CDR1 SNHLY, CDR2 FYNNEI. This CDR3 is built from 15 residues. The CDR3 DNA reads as TGTGCCAGCAGAGGCCGGGACAGGGGGCTACATGAAGCTTTCTTT. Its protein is CASRGRDRGLHEAFF. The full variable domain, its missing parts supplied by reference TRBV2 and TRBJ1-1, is EPEVTQTPSHQVTQMGQEVILRCVPISNHLYFYWYRQILGQKVEFLVSFYNNEISEKSEIFDDQFSVERPDGSNFTLKIRSTKLEDSAMYFCASRGRDRGLHEAFFGQGTRLTVV.

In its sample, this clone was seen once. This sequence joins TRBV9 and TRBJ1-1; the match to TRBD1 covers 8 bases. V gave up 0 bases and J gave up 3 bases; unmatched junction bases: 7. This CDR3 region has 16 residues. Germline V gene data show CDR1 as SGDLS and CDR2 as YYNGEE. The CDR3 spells CASSVATGVLDTEAFF. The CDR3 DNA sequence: TGTGCCAGCAGCGTAGCGACAGGGGTTTTGGACACTGAAGCTTTCTTT. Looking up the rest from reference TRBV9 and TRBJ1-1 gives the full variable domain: DSGVTQTPKHLITATGQRVTLRCSPRSGDLSVYWYQQSLDQGLQFLIQYYNGEERAKGNILERFSAQQFPDLHSELNLSSLELGDSALYFCASSVATGVLDTEAFFGQGTRLTVV.

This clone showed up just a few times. The CDR3 coding sequence is TGTGCCAGATCAGGGTTGCGCAATCAGCCCCAGCATTTT. Translating gives CARSGLRNQPQHF. The rearrangement links TRBV21-1 to TRBJ1-5; the DNA was not used to check the table's D call, TRBD1. TRBV21-1 corresponds to a pseudogene. This CDR3 region has 13 residues.